The clone carrying this TCR beta chain was counted once. The method was immunoSEQ multiplex PCR; TCRdb's version includes in-frame clones alone and lacks a portion of them. Found here are several thousand clones, over 80% of them singletons; the top ten hold roughly 2.8%. The data derive from a study of immune evolution from preneoplasia to lung adenocarcinoma. The CDR3 sequence is 15 residues long. Trimming at V came to 4 bases and at J to 2 bases, leaving 8 bases not matched to a gene. Per the germline V gene, CDR1 is SGHRS and CDR2 is YFSETQ. The sequence was collected from a person aged 70 to 85 with lung adenocarcinoma. The chain is built from TRBV5-1 and TRBJ2-5, with 7 positions matching TRBD2. The sample comprised FFPE minimally invasive lung adenocarcinoma tissue. CDR3 in amino acids: CASSLETSSQETQYF. CDR3 nucleotide sequence: TGCGCCAGCAGCCTGGAGACTAGCAGTCAAGAGACCCAGTACTTC.